This TCR beta chain was recovered during a study of blood T cells in healthy people across ages. The table lists this clonotype with a count of one. This clone may be a read error of a much larger clone one base away. The length of the CDR3 is 14 residues. Germline loops: CDR1 DFQATT, CDR2 SNEGSKA (reference sequence). V dropped 3 bases and J dropped 7 bases, with 19 bases sitting between them. Using a J-beta primer mix together with a sample-barcoded 5' primer, a second PCR was run for roughly 6 to 11 cycles. TCRdb re-derived calls from the 5' RACE reads in MiXCR, one entry per CDR3 protein. The data show 700,000 to 800,000 distinct CDR3 sequences, about 40% seen once.

Sequencing was carried out using blood. The TCR originated in an older woman in good health. The V and J genes are TRBV20-1 and TRBJ2-7; no firm D call. Written as DNA, the CDR3 is TGCAGTGCTAGCCCCCAGATCTCCTACAATGAGCAGTACTTC. Its protein product is CSASPQISYNEQYF.